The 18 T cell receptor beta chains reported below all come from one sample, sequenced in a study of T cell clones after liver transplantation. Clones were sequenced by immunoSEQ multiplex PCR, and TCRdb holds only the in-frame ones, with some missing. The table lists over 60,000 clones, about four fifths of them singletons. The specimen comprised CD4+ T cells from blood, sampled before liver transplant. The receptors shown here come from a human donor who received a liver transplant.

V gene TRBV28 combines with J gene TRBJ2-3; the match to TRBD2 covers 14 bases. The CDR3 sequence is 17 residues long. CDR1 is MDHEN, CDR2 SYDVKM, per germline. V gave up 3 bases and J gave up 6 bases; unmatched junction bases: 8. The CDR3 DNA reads TGTGCCAGCAGTTTTAGACTAGCGGGAGGGGCCTATGATACGCAGTATTTT. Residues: CASSFRLAGGAYDTQYF.

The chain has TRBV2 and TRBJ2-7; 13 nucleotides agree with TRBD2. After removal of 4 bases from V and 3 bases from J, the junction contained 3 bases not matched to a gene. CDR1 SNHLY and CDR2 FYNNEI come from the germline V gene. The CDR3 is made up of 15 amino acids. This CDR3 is CASSGRLAGGYEQYF. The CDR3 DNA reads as TGTGCCAGCAGTGGCCGACTAGCGGGAGGCTACGAGCAGTACTTC. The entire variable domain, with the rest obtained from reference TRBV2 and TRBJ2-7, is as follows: EPEVTQTPSHQVTQMGQEVILRCVPISNHLYFYWYRQILGQKVEFLVSFYNNEISEKSEIFDDQFSVERPDGSNFTLKIRSTKLEDSAMYFCASSGRLAGGYEQYFGPGTRLTVT.

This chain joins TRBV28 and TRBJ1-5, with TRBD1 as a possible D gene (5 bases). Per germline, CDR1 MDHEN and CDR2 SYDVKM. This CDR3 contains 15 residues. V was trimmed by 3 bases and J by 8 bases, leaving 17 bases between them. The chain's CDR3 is CASSFPPSTGEPQHF. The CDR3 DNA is TGTGCCAGCAGTTTCCCTCCCTCCACGGGGGAGCCCCAGCATTTT. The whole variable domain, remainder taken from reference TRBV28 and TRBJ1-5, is DVKVTQSSRYLVKRTGEKVFLECVQDMDHENMFWYRQDPGLGLRLIYFSYDVKMKEKGDIPEGYSVSREKKERFSLILESASTNQTSMYLCASSFPPSTGEPQHFGDGTRLSIL.

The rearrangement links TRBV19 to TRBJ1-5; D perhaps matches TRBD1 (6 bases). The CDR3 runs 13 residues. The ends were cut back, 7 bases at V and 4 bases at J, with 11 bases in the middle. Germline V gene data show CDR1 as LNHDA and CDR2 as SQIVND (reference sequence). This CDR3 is CASTETGNQPQHF. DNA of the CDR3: TGTGCCAGTACCGAAACAGGGAATCAGCCCCAGCATTTT.

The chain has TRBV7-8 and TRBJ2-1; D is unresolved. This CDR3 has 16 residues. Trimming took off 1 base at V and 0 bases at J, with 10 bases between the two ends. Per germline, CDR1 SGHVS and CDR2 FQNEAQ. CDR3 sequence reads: CASSLGPRSSYNEQFF. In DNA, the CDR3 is TGTGCCAGCAGCTTAGGACCGAGGAGCTCCTACAATGAGCAGTTCTTC.

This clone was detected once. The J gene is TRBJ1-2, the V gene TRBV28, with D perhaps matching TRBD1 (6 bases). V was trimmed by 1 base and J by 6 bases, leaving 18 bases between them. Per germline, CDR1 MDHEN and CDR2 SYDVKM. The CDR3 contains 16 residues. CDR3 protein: CASSLSPSWGANGYTF. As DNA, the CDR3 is TGTGCCAGCAGTTTATCCCCCAGTTGGGGGGCTAATGGCTACACCTTC.

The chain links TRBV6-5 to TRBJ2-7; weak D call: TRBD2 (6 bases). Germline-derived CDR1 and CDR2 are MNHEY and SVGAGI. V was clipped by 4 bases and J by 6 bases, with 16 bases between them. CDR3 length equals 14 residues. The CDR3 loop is CASSSAGPPGEQYF. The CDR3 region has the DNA TGTGCCAGCAGTTCTGCGGGGCCTCCGGGCGAGCAGTACTTC.

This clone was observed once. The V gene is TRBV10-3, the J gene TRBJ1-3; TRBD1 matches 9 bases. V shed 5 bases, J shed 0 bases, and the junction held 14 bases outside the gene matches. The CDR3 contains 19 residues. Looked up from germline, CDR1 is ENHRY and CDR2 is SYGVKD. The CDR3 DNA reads TGTGCCATCAGTACCCGAGCTGGGACAGGGCCTTCCTCTGGAAACACCATATATTTT. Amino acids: CAISTRAGTGPSSGNTIYF.

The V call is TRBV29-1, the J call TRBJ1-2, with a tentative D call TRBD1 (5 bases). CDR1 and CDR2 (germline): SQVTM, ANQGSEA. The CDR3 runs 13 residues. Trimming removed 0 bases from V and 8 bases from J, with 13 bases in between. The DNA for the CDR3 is TGCAGCGTTGAAGAGGTTGCCGGGACCGGCTACACCTTC. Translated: CSVEEVAGTGYTF.

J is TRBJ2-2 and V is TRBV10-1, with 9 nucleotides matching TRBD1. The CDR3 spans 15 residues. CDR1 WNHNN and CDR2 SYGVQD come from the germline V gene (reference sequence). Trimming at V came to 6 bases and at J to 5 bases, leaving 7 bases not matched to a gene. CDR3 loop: CASRRRDRVTGELFF. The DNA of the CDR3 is TGCGCCAGCAGGAGGCGGGACAGGGTAACCGGGGAGCTGTTTTTT.

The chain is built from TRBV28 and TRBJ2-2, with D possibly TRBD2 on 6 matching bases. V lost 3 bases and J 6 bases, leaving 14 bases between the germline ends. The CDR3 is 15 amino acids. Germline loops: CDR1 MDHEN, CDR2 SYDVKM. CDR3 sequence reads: CASSFFGGGAGELFF. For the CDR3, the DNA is TGTGCCAGCAGTTTTTTCGGGGGTGGCGCCGGGGAGCTGTTTTTT.

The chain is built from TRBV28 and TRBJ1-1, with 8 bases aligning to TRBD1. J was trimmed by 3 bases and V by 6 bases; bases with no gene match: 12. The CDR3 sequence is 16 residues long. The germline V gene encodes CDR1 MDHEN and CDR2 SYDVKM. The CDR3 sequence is CASSGTGFRGDTEAFF. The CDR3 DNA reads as TGTGCCAGCAGCGGGACAGGTTTTCGGGGGGACACTGAAGCTTTCTTT.

The CDR3, as DNA: TGTGCCAGCAGCGGAGACAGTGGCAACTATGGCTACACCTTC. Its protein is CASSGDSGNYGYTF. This sequence joins TRBV5-4 and TRBJ1-2; D may be TRBD1 (5 bases). The CDR3 contains 14 residues. V lost 4 bases, J lost 2 bases, and 12 bases lay in between. Germline V gene lookup returns CDR1 SGHNT and CDR2 YYREEE (reference sequence).

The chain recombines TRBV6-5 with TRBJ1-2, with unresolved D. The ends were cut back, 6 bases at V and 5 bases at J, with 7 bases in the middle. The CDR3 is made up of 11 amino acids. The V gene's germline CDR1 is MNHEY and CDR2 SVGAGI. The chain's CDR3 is CASRALYGYTF. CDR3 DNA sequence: TGTGCCAGCAGAGCCTTATATGGCTACACCTTC.

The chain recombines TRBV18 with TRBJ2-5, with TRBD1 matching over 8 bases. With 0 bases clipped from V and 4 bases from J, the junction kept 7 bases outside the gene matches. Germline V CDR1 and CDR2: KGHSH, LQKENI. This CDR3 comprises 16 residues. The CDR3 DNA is TGTGCCAGCTCACCACCGGCAGGGGGCGTAGGAGAGACCCAGTACTTC. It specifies CASSPPAGGVGETQYF.

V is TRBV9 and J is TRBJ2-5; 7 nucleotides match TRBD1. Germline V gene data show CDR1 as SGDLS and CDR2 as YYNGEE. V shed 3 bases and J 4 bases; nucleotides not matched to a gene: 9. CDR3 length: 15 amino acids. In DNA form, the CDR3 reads TGTGCCAGCAGCGAGGCCGGGACAGAGGGAGAGACCCAGTACTTC. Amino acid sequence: CASSEAGTEGETQYF.

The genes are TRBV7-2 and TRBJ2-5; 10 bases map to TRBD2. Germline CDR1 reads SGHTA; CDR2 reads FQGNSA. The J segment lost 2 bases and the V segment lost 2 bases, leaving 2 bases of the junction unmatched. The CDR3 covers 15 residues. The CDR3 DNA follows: TGTGCCAGCAGCTTAAGCGGGAGGGTACAAGAGACCCAGTACTTC. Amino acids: CASSLSGRVQETQYF.

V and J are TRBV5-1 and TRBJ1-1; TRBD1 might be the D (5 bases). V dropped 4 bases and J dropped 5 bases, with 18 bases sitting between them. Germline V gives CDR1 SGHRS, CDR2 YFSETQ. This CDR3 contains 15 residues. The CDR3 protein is CASSPQRGSWTEAFF. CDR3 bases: TGCGCCAGCAGCCCTCAGAGGGGAAGTTGGACTGAAGCTTTCTTT.